A single sample gave rise to the 30 T cell receptor beta chains below, sequenced in a study of Graves' ophthalmopathy and Graves' hyperthyroidism. As the template, RNA transcripts were used to amplify TCR beta CDR3 regions. First-round RT-PCR with HTBI primers preceded a second-round multiplex PCR. TCRdb used MiXCR to reprocess the multiplex PCR reads, holding one entry per CDR3 protein. The table shows 300,000 to 450,000 distinct CDR3 sequences, with roughly a sixth occurring only once. Sequencing was done on a sample of peripheral blood. All receptors derive from an adult woman with stable Graves' hyperthyroidism.

This clonotype has ten or more counts. The rearrangement links TRBV28 to TRBJ2-7; no clear D. Trimming pared 3 bases from V and 0 bases from J, leaving 21 bases between. This CDR3 is built from 18 residues. CDR1 and CDR2 (germline): MDHEN, SYDVKM. Here the CDR3 DNA reads TGTGCCAGCAGTTTCCTGATTGGGGAAGGGCCTACCTCCTACGAGCAGTACTTC. Translating gives CASSFLIGEGPTSYEQYF.

A few counts support this clonotype. The chain links TRBV19 to TRBJ2-2; D ambiguous. Germline assignment: CDR1 LNHDA and CDR2 SQIVND (reference sequence). Trimming left V 6 bases short and J 0 bases short, with 11 bases between. CDR3 length: 15 residues. CDR3 DNA sequence: TGTGCCAGTAGAGTCGACTCCGCGAACACCGGGGAGCTGTTTTTT. Its protein is CASRVDSANTGELFF.

This clonotype was counted at least ten times. The chain couples TRBV12-3 or TRBV12-4 to TRBJ1-5; D remains unclear. V lost 7 bases, J lost 1 base, and 2 bases lay in between. CDR3 length equals 11 residues. The CDR3 region has the DNA TGTGCCAGCATGAGCAATCAGCCCCAGCATTTT. Translating it yields CASMSNQPQHF.

This clonotype was observed many times. The V call is TRBV10-3, the J call TRBJ1-5, with D unresolved. This CDR3 has 13 residues. Trimming took 0 bases from V and 4 from J, leaving 4 bases between them. Germline assignment: CDR1 ENHRY and CDR2 SYGVKD. The CDR3 loop reads CAISESMNQPQHF. In DNA form, the CDR3 reads TGTGCCATCAGTGAGTCGATGAATCAGCCCCAGCATTTT.

This clonotype was found many times. V is TRBV6-5 and J is TRBJ1-6, with 7 positions matching TRBD1. Looked up from germline, CDR1 is MNHEY and CDR2 is SVGAGI. The CDR3 extends over 15 amino acids. Losses at the gene ends were 2 bases for V and 10 bases for J; bases not matched to a gene: 8. The CDR3 DNA reads as TGTGCCAGCAGTTACGGACAGGTGGGGAGGTCACCCCTCCACTTT. The encoded protein is CASSYGQVGRSPLHF.

This clonotype was counted at least ten times. The chain joins TRBV6-1 to TRBJ1-5, with D tentatively TRBD1 (6 bases). Trimming took off 1 base at V and 12 bases at J, with 16 bases between the two ends. CDR3 length equals 14 residues. CDR1 MNHNS and CDR2 SASEGT come from the germline V gene. The CDR3 sequence is CASSEGGGHPVQHF. The CDR3 DNA is TGTGCCAGCAGTGAAGGGGGGGGCCACCCAGTCCAGCATTTT.

This clonotype has at least ten counts. The chain recombines TRBV12-3 or TRBV12-4 with TRBJ2-2; D is perhaps TRBD1 (6 bases). V was trimmed by 5 bases and J by 0 bases, leaving 16 bases between them. The CDR3 consists of 17 residues. CDR3 residues: CASSPQGTGPNTGELFF. As DNA, the CDR3 is TGTGCCAGCAGTCCACAGGGAACGGGCCCGAACACCGGGGAGCTGTTTTTT.

This clonotype was seen ten or more times. J is TRBJ2-5 and V is TRBV28; possibly TRBD1 for D (7 bases). Trimming took off 5 bases at V and 2 bases at J, with 12 bases between the two ends. CDR1 and CDR2 from the germline V gene are MDHEN and SYDVKM. This CDR3 contains 14 residues. The CDR3 DNA follows: TGTGCCAGCAGTGTATCAGGGGGGCAAGAGACCCAGTACTTC. Translating it yields CASSVSGGQETQYF.

This clonotype was counted at least ten times. This chain joins TRBV6-2 or TRBV6-3 and TRBJ2-4, with 9 bases lining up with TRBD2. CDR1 is MNHEY and CDR2 is SVGEGT in the germline V gene. With V trimmed by 8 bases and J by 0 bases, 14 bases remained unmatched. The CDR3 is 18 amino acids. The CDR3 region has the DNA TGTGCCAGCCGACCGGGACCGAGACTAGCGGTAGCCAAAAACATTCAGTACTTC. Translated: CASRPGPRLAVAKNIQYF.

This clonotype was found many times. The chain uses TRBV4-1 and TRBJ1-1; D remains ambiguous. Germline assignment: CDR1 MGHRA and CDR2 YSYEKL. V was pared by 0 bases and J by 9 bases, with 11 bases between. This CDR3 has 13 residues. CDR3 protein: CASSQDRIQKAFF. The CDR3 coding sequence is TGCGCCAGCAGCCAAGATAGGATTCAGAAAGCTTTCTTT.

This clonotype was seen many times. The CDR3 nucleotides are TGTGCCAGCAGTCCGGGACCCCCCTACGAGCAGTACTTC. This encodes CASSPGPPYEQYF. The chain joins TRBV12-3 or TRBV12-4 to TRBJ2-7; tentatively, D is TRBD1 or TRBD2 (5 bases each). The V gene lost 5 bases and the J gene lost 2 bases, with 10 bases spanning the gap. This CDR3 is built from 13 residues.

This clonotype was observed many times. The chain links TRBV7-9 to TRBJ1-6; TRBD1 aligns across 8 bases. Germline V gives CDR1 SEHNR, CDR2 FQNEAQ (reference sequence). The CDR3 consists of 17 residues. Losses at the gene ends were 5 bases for V and 5 bases for J; bases not matched to a gene: 11. The chain's CDR3 is CASSKGTGRPDNSPLHF. The CDR3 DNA follows: TGTGCCAGCAGCAAGGGGACAGGCCGACCTGATAATTCACCCCTCCACTTT.

This clonotype came up many times. DNA for the CDR3: TGCAGCGTTGGTCCAGGGGCAGGCTACGAGCAGTACTTC. Its translation: CSVGPGAGYEQYF. V gene TRBV29-1 combines with J gene TRBJ2-7; TRBD1 is a possible D gene (6 bases). V shed 4 bases and J shed 3 bases, with 13 bases lying between them. Germline V gives CDR1 SQVTM, CDR2 ANQGSEA. There are 13 residues in the CDR3.

Only a few counts were recorded for this clonotype. The CDR3 loop is CASSPPLGLAGVATGELFF. The DNA of the CDR3 is TGTGCCAGCAGCCCACCCCTCGGGCTAGCGGGAGTGGCGACCGGGGAGCTGTTTTTT. This chain joins TRBV28 and TRBJ2-2; 10 nucleotides agree with TRBD2. Germline V gives CDR1 MDHEN, CDR2 SYDVKM. The CDR3 loop spans 19 amino acids. After removal of 6 bases from V and 5 bases from J, the junction contained 18 bases not matched to a gene.

This chain links TRBV14 with TRBJ1-1, with TRBD1 matching 8 bases. The J segment lost 4 bases and the V segment lost 4 bases, leaving 8 bases of the junction unmatched. The CDR3 runs to 15 residues. In germline, CDR1 is SGHDN, CDR2 FVKESK. CDR3 nucleotide sequence: TGTGCCAGCAGCCGAGAACAGGGGGGGGTCACTGAAGCTTTCTTT. Its translation is CASSREQGGVTEAFF.

This clonotype is a singleton in its sample. A read error may account for a junction end that differs from germline. V is TRBV20-1 and J is TRBJ2-7; D may be TRBD1 (6 bases). The CDR3 loop spans 13 amino acids. Germline CDR1 DFQATT, CDR2 SNEGSKA (reference sequence). The CDR3 DNA is TGCAGTGCCACAGGGATATTCGACTACGATCAGTACTTC. This encodes CSATGIFDYDQYF.

The rearrangement uses TRBV6-1 and TRBJ1-6, with a weak D call TRBD1 (6 bases). V was shortened by 1 base and J by 8 bases, with 15 bases between the two germline ends. This CDR3 spans 16 amino acids. Germline CDR1 MNHNS, CDR2 SASEGT. This CDR3 is CASSEVFRDNDSPLHF. The DNA for the CDR3 is TGTGCCAGCAGTGAAGTGTTTCGGGACAATGATTCACCCCTCCACTTT.

V usage is TRBV30 and J usage is TRBJ1-3, with D possibly being TRBD1 (6 bases). V lost 3 bases, J lost 0 bases, and 15 bases lay in between. This CDR3 comprises 16 residues. The germline CDR1 and CDR2 sequences are GTSNPN and SVGIG (reference sequence). Written as DNA, the CDR3 is TGTGCCTGGAGCGATCAGGGACACTTCTCTGGAAACACCATATATTTT. Residues: CAWSDQGHFSGNTIYF.

This clonotype occurred many times. The chain joins TRBV29-1 to TRBJ2-5, with no clear D. The ends were cut back, 0 bases at V and 4 bases at J, with 9 bases in the middle. There are 13 residues in the CDR3. Germline CDR1 and CDR2: SQVTM and ANQGSEA. CDR3 sequence reads: CSVEEGRIETQYF. CDR3 coding DNA: TGCAGCGTTGAAGAGGGCCGAATAGAGACCCAGTACTTC.

At least ten counts were recorded for this clonotype. The rearrangement joins TRBV7-2 to TRBJ2-7, with 13 bases that match TRBD2. V lost 0 bases and J lost 4; bases outside the gene matches: 0. From germline, CDR1 is SGHTA and CDR2 FQGNSA. The CDR3 is made up of 15 amino acids. The CDR3 DNA follows: TGTGCCAGCAGCTTAGCGACTAGCGGGAGGTACGAGCAGTACTTC. Translation: CASSLATSGRYEQYF.

This clonotype has a count of ten or more. The rearrangement links TRBV6-5 to TRBJ1-1; 10 bases fit TRBD1. This CDR3 has 14 amino acids. Germline loops: CDR1 MNHEY, CDR2 SVGAGI. V was pared by 7 bases and J by 11 bases, with 13 bases of the junction left unmatched. CDR3 sequence reads: CASILRQGAHRAFF. The DNA of the CDR3 is TGTGCCAGCATTTTACGACAGGGGGCCCATAGGGCTTTCTTT.

This clonotype was seen at least ten times. The rearrangement links TRBV2 to TRBJ2-2, with a weak D call TRBD2 (6 bases). Per the germline V gene, CDR1 is SNHLY and CDR2 is FYNNEI. This CDR3 spans 13 amino acids. Trimming stripped 5 bases from V and 4 bases from J, with 8 bases between. The CDR3 DNA reads TGTGCCAGCAGTCGGGAGATCACCGGGGAGCTGTTTTTT. It is translated as CASSREITGELFF.

This clonotype was counted at least ten times. CDR3 loop: CAWGTSGILGGELFF. CDR3 coding DNA: TGTGCCTGGGGGACTAGCGGGATCCTAGGCGGGGAGCTGTTTTTT. J is TRBJ2-2 and V is TRBV30; TRBD2 matches at 13 bases. The CDR3 covers 15 residues. The J segment lost 7 bases and the V segment lost 5 bases, leaving 7 bases of the junction unmatched. Germline V lookup: CDR1 GTSNPN, CDR2 SVGIG (reference sequence).

This clonotype was observed many times. V usage is TRBV6-1 and J usage is TRBJ1-1; D unclear. Germline values: CDR1 MNHNS, CDR2 SASEGT. The CDR3 runs 15 residues. V lost 8 bases, J lost 3 bases, and 19 bases lay in between. The CDR3 DNA reads TGTGCCAGCGGATCCGCGGGGAGCAAGGACACTGAAGCTTTCTTT. Translated, it gives CASGSAGSKDTEAFF.

This clonotype turned up a few times. This chain joins TRBV3-1 and TRBJ2-4; tentatively, D is TRBD1 or TRBD2 (7 bases each). The CDR3 extends over 15 amino acids. Germline V lookup: CDR1 LGHDT, CDR2 YNNKEL (reference sequence). V was trimmed by 4 bases and J by 3 bases, leaving 13 bases between them. The DNA for the CDR3 is TGTGCCAGCAGCCTAAGCGGGACAGTCAAAAACATTCAGTACTTC. It codes for CASSLSGTVKNIQYF. The whole variable domain, remainder taken from reference TRBV3-1 and TRBJ2-4, is DTAVSQTPKYLVTQMGNDKSIKCEQNLGHDTMYWYKQDSKKFLKIMFSYNNKELIINETVPNRFSPKSPDKAHLNLHINSLELGDSAVYFCASSLSGTVKNIQYFGAGTRLSVL.

This clonotype was recorded at least ten times. The chain has TRBV28 and TRBJ1-1, with unresolved D. Germline V gives CDR1 MDHEN, CDR2 SYDVKM. This CDR3 is built from 12 residues. V was shortened by 5 bases and J by 7 bases, with 11 bases between the two germline ends. CDR3 in amino acids: CASSPPRVEAFF. CDR3 bases: TGTGCCAGCAGTCCGCCCCGGGTTGAAGCTTTCTTT.

This clonotype was seen ten or more times. J is TRBJ1-1 and V is TRBV12-3 or TRBV12-4; 8 positions match TRBD1. Trimming took 6 bases from V and 6 from J; bases not matched to a gene: 3. There are 12 residues in the CDR3. CDR3 nucleotides: TGTGCCAGCAGCGACAGGGGCGCTGAAGCTTTCTTT. Translated, it gives CASSDRGAEAFF.

This chain uses TRBV20-1 with TRBJ1-2, with D maybe TRBD1 (6 bases). CDR1 DFQATT and CDR2 SNEGSKA come from the germline V gene (reference sequence). V was clipped by 3 bases and J by 3 bases, with 14 bases between them. There are 14 residues in the CDR3. In nucleotides, the CDR3 is TGCAGTGCTAGTGAACTACAGGGAGACTATGGCTACACCTTC. This encodes CSASELQGDYGYTF.

The chain links TRBV12-3 or TRBV12-4 to TRBJ2-5; no definite D call. This CDR3 comprises 14 residues. The V end lost 3 bases, the J end lost 5 bases, and 13 bases lay between the germline ends. CDR3 bases: TGTGCCAGCAGTTTGCTTTCTGGGCCGGAGACCCAGTACTTC. Translation: CASSLLSGPETQYF.

This clonotype was detected ten times or more. The rearrangement links TRBV27 to TRBJ1-2, with D hard to call. Germline assignment: CDR1 MNHEY and CDR2 SMNVEV (reference sequence). The CDR3 loop spans 14 amino acids. V dropped 0 bases and J dropped 6 bases, with 11 bases sitting between them. DNA for the CDR3: TGTGCCAGCAGTTTATCGATGGGAACCCATGGCTACACCTTC. Translation gives CASSLSMGTHGYTF.